Following are 14 T cell receptor beta chains from one sample sequenced in a study of T cells in localized non-small cell lung cancer. The protocol was immunoSEQ multiplex PCR, while the TCRdb copy is restricted to in-frame clones and leaves out a portion. This table has around 16,000 clones, 70% to 90% appearing once. The source material was peripheral blood, sampled before any cancer treatment. The receptors derive from a male donor at least 60 years old with stage I lung adenocarcinoma.

V is TRBV7-2 and J is TRBJ1-3; 10 nucleotides agree with TRBD1. The CDR3 runs 19 residues. Trimming at V came to 2 bases and at J to 0 bases, leaving 10 bases not matched to a gene. CDR1 is SGHTA and CDR2 is FQGNSA in the germline V gene. The CDR3 DNA follows: TGTGCCAGCAGCTTACTCCGGGACAGGGGTCAGAGCTCTGGAAACACCATATATTTT. Translated, it gives CASSLLRDRGQSSGNTIYF.

This clone was recorded only once. At one end, the junction sequence differs from germline, possibly due to a read error. This chain links TRBV5-5 with TRBJ2-5; D gene ambiguous. Germline values: CDR1 SGHKS, CDR2 YYEKEE (reference sequence). This CDR3 contains 14 residues. The CDR3 DNA follows: TGTACCAGCAGCTCCACAGACCCTCAAGAGACCCAGTACTTC. It encodes CTSSSTDPQETQYF.

This chain links TRBV5-1 with TRBJ2-1; D ambiguous. This CDR3 is 14 amino acids long. The germline V gene encodes CDR1 SGHRS and CDR2 YFSETQ. The V end lost 2 bases, the J end lost 2 bases, and 8 bases lay between the germline ends. CDR3 DNA sequence: TGCGCCAGCAGCTTTCAGACGGCCTACAATGAGCAGTTCTTC. Translating gives CASSFQTAYNEQFF.

The chain has TRBV6-5 and TRBJ1-3; D gene ambiguous. CDR3 length: 15 amino acids. Trimming left V 2 bases short and J 0 bases short, with 8 bases between. Germline values: CDR1 MNHEY, CDR2 SVGAGI. The DNA of the CDR3 is TGTGCCAGCAGTTACAAGCCGGGCTCTGGAAACACCATATATTTT. Protein product: CASSYKPGSGNTIYF.

CDR3 in DNA: TGTGCCAGCAGTTGGATGTCTGGGGCCAACGTCCTGACTTTC. This gives the protein CASSWMSGANVLTF. The J gene is TRBJ2-6, the V gene TRBV6-5; D uncertain. This CDR3 is built from 14 residues. The germline gives CDR1 MNHEY, CDR2 SVGAGI. V lost 4 bases to trimming and J lost 1 base, with 5 bases between them.

The J gene is TRBJ2-6, the V gene TRBV4-3; tentatively, D is TRBD1 (5 bases). Germline V lookup: CDR1 LGHNA, CDR2 YSLEER. V was shortened by 0 bases and J by 2 bases, with 20 bases between the two germline ends. The CDR3 sequence is 20 residues long. Here the CDR3 DNA reads TGCGCCAGCAGCCAAGATCTAATTCCAGGGATTAGAGCTGGGGCCAACGTCCTGACTTTC. Amino acid sequence: CASSQDLIPGIRAGANVLTF.

This clone occurred once. This sequence joins TRBV4-2 and TRBJ1-4; the D is unclear. Germline V gives CDR1 LGHNA, CDR2 YNFKEQ. The V gene lost 0 bases and the J gene lost 2 bases, with 4 bases spanning the gap. This CDR3 spans 14 amino acids. The CDR3 spells CASSQDTTNEKLFF. The CDR3 DNA sequence: TGTGCCAGCAGCCAAGACACTACTAATGAAAAACTGTTTTTT.

The rearrangement uses TRBV11-1 and TRBJ2-7, with TRBD1 matching over 9 bases. The CDR3 sequence is 15 residues long. V shed 4 bases, J shed 5 bases, and the junction held 9 bases outside the gene matches. CDR1 is SGHAT and CDR2 is FQDESV in the germline V gene (reference sequence). This CDR3 is CASSSPGTGMNEQYF. The DNA for the CDR3 is TGTGCCAGCAGCTCCCCCGGGACAGGGATGAACGAGCAGTACTTC. Looking up the rest from reference TRBV11-1 and TRBJ2-7 gives the full variable domain: EAEVAQSPRYKITEKSQAVAFWCDPISGHATLYWYRQILGQGPELLVQFQDESVVDDSQLPKDRFSAERLKGVDSTLKIQPAELGDSAMYLCASSSPGTGMNEQYFGPGTRLTVT.

This chain joins TRBV6-5 and TRBJ2-2; 7 nucleotides line up with TRBD2. CDR1 MNHEY and CDR2 SVGAGI come from the germline V gene. Trimming at V came to 6 bases and at J to 1 base, leaving 2 bases not matched to a gene. The CDR3 length is 14 residues. The CDR3 region is CASSPSGNTGELFF. CDR3 nucleotide sequence: TGTGCCAGCAGCCCTAGCGGGAACACCGGGGAGCTGTTTTTT.

The J gene is TRBJ2-1, the V gene TRBV27, with D possibly being TRBD2 (6 bases). Per germline, CDR1 MNHEY and CDR2 SMNVEV (reference sequence). The length of the CDR3 is 14 residues. V was trimmed by 5 bases and J by 5 bases, leaving 13 bases between them. CDR3: CASSRAGQNNEQFF. CDR3 DNA: TGTGCCAGCAGTCGGGCGGGGCAGAACAATGAGCAGTTCTTC.

The chain is built from TRBV28 and TRBJ1-3; no clear D gene. Trimming left V 7 bases short and J 0 bases short, with 13 bases between. The CDR3 is 15 amino acids. The V gene's germline CDR1 is MDHEN and CDR2 SYDVKM. This CDR3 reads CASTSQIDSGNTIYF. The CDR3 region has the DNA TGTGCCAGCACCTCCCAGATCGACTCTGGAAACACCATATATTTT.

V and J are TRBV18 and TRBJ1-1, with D unclear. The germline V gene encodes CDR1 KGHSH and CDR2 LQKENI. This CDR3 has 14 residues. Trimming removed 2 bases from V and 1 base from J, with 8 bases in between. The CDR3 DNA is TGTGCCAGCTCACCAGCGTGGGAGAACACTGAAGCTTTCTTT. Its translation: CASSPAWENTEAFF.

The chain uses TRBV5-4 and TRBJ1-1; no clear D. This CDR3 is 16 amino acids long. The V gene lost 4 bases and the J gene lost 2 bases, with 18 bases spanning the gap. Per the germline V gene, CDR1 is SGHNT and CDR2 is YYREEE (reference sequence). The CDR3 loop is CASSPPGRPTNTEAFF. The CDR3, as DNA: TGTGCCAGCAGCCCCCCCGGAAGACCGACAAACACTGAAGCTTTCTTT.

V is TRBV4-3 and J is TRBJ1-6, with 10 bases fitting TRBD1. The V gene's germline CDR1 is LGHNA and CDR2 YSLEER. V lost 5 bases, J lost 10 bases, and 5 bases stayed unmatched. This CDR3 has 14 amino acids. DNA of the CDR3: TGCGCCAGCAGCTTGGACAGGGGGTACTCACCCCTCCACTTT. Its protein is CASSLDRGYSPLHF.